The 2 T cell receptor beta chains below come from one sample, sequenced in a study of blood T cell repertoires in COVID-19. The table came from immunoSEQ multiplex PCR; TCRdb's copy has only in-frame clones and leaves some out. The sample carries 540,000 or so clones, approximately 88% recorded once. Sample: peripheral blood. Every receptor here comes from a woman between 50 and 59 years old with COVID-19, enrolled during active disease.

The V gene is TRBV3-1 (or the pseudogene TRBV3-2), the J gene TRBJ1-1; 7 positions match TRBD1. V was pared by 3 bases and J by 4 bases, with 8 bases of the junction left unmatched. Looked up from germline, CDR1 is LGHDT and CDR2 is YNNKEL (reference sequence). This CDR3 is 15 amino acids long. This CDR3 is CASSQGSDRATEAFF. The CDR3, as DNA: TGTGCCAGCAGCCAGGGCAGCGACAGGGCCACTGAAGCTTTCTTT.

V usage is TRBV16 and J usage is TRBJ1-1, with a possible D match to TRBD1 (5 bases). CDR1 is KGHSY, CDR2 FQNENV, per germline. The CDR3 sequence is 13 residues long. Trimming cost V 2 bases and J 3 bases, with 7 bases left between them. The CDR3 reads CASSQEQDTEAFF. Here the CDR3 DNA reads TGTGCCAGCAGCCAAGAACAGGACACTGAAGCTTTCTTT.